This TCR beta chain was sequenced during a study of regulatory T cells in long-lasting Graves disease. General study findings and limits: TCR diversity in persistent Graves' patients was below that of newly diagnosed ones.

Germline V gives CDR1 SGHDN, CDR2 FVKESK. The CDR3 length is 20 residues. The V gene end was trimmed by 4 bases and the J gene end by 2 bases; junction bases not matched to a gene: 20. Library construction for TCR beta used iRepertoire HTBI primers and Arm-PCR of CDR3 regions. TCRdb used MiXCR to reprocess the multiplex PCR reads, holding one entry per CDR3 protein. The sample includes around 360,000 distinct CDR3 sequences, roughly 16% of them seen just once. This clonotype was seen many times. Its antigen is not known. Regarding time point: newly diagnosed GD, antithyroid drugs for less than 3 months. Following extraction of RNA from PBMCs, that RNA was used to make the TCR library. The same data also contributed to another study, on T cells in Graves' hyperthyroidism and ophthalmopathy. This second study says: Before onset, ophthalmopathy was predicted by the model a median roughly 6.8 months earlier.

Here the sequenced sample was peripheral blood mononuclear cells (PBMCs), taken at new diagnosis, from a patient treated with antithyroid drugs. The V gene is TRBV14, the J gene TRBJ2-7, with 10 bases lining up with TRBD2. The TCR was taken from a woman aged 18-29 years with Graves disease. Here the CDR3 reads CASSPQPGTSVSSSAYEQYF. As DNA, the CDR3 is TGTGCCAGCAGCCCACAGCCTGGGACTAGCGTTTCTTCGTCGGCCTACGAGCAGTACTTC.